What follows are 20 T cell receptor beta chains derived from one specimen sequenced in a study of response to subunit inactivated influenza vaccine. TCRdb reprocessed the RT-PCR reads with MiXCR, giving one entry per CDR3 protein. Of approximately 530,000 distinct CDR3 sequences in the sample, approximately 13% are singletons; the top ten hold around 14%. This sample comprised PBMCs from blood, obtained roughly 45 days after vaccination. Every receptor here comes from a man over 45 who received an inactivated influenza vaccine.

The CDR3 spells CASGYRALEEQYF. The CDR3 DNA follows: TGTGCCAGCGGGTATAGGGCCCTGGAGGAGCAGTACTTC. The chain combines TRBV6-1 with TRBJ2-7, with D unclear. V was clipped by 8 bases and J by 7 bases, with 18 bases between them. The CDR3 has 13 amino acids. Looked up from germline, CDR1 is MNHNS and CDR2 is SASEGT.

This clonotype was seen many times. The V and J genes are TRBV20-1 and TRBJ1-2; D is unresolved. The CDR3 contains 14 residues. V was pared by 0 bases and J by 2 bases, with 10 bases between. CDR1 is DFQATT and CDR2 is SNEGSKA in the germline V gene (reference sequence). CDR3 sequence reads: CSARDPSKNYGYTF. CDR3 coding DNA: TGCAGTGCTAGAGATCCTAGTAAGAACTATGGCTACACCTTC.

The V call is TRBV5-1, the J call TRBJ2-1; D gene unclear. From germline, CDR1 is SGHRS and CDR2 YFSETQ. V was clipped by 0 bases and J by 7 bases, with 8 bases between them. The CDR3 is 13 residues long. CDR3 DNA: TGCGCCAGCAGCTTGGATAGCCTAAATGAGCAGTTCTTC. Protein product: CASSLDSLNEQFF.

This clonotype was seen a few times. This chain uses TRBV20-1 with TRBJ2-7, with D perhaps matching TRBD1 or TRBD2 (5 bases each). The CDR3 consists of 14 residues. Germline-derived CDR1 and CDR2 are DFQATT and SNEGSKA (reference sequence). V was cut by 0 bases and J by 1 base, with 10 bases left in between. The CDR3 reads CSAREGTVSYEQYF. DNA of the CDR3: TGCAGTGCTAGAGAAGGGACGGTTTCCTACGAGCAGTACTTC.

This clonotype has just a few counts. As DNA, the CDR3 is TGCGCCAGCAGCTCCGGGACCGACATCTACGAGCAGTACTTC. It codes for CASSSGTDIYEQYF. The genes are TRBV5-1 and TRBJ2-7; D tentatively reads TRBD1 or TRBD2 (5 bases each). V was trimmed by 3 bases and J by 3 bases, leaving 13 bases between them. CDR3 length: 14 residues. Per the germline V gene, CDR1 is SGHRS and CDR2 is YFSETQ.

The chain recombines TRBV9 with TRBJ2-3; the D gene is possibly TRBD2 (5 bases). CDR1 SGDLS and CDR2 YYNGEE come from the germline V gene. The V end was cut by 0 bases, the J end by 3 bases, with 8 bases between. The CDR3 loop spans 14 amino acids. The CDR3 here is CASSVGRGTDTQYF. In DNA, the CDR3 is TGTGCCAGCAGCGTAGGCCGGGGAACAGATACGCAGTATTTT.

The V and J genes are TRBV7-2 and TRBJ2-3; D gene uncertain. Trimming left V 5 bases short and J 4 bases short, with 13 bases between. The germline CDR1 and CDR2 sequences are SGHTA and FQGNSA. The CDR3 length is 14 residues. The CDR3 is CASSPLGLADTQYF. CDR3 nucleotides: TGTGCCAGCAGCCCCCTGGGCCTGGCAGATACGCAGTATTTT.

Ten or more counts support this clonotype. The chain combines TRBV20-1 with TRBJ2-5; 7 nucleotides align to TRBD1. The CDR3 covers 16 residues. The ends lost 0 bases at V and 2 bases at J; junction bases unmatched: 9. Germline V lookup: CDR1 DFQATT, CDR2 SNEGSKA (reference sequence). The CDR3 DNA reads TGCAGTGCTAGAGATCCACGTGGGACAGCACAAGAGACCCAGTACTTC. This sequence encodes CSARDPRGTAQETQYF.

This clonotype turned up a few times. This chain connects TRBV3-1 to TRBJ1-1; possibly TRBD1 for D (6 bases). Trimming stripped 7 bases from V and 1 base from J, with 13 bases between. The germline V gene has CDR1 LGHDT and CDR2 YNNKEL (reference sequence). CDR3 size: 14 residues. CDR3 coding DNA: TGTGCCAGCACCTGGGGCAGGGGGAACACTGAAGCTTTCTTT. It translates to CASTWGRGNTEAFF. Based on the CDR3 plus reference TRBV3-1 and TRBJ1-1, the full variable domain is DTAVSQTPKYLVTQMGNDKSIKCEQNLGHDTMYWYKQDSKKFLKIMFSYNNKELIINETVPNRFSPKSPDKAHLNLHINSLELGDSAVYFCASTWGRGNTEAFFGQGTRLTVV.

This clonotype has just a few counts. Here the CDR3 DNA reads TGTGCCACCAGTGATTTAGCTGATCTTGAGCAGTTCTTC. Protein product: CATSDLADLEQFF. The chain is built from TRBV24-1 and TRBJ2-1; D remains unclear. The germline V gene has CDR1 KGHDR and CDR2 SFDVKD. The CDR3 sequence is 13 residues long. Trimming stripped 1 base from V and 9 bases from J, with 9 bases between.

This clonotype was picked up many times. CDR3 bases: TGTGCCAGCAGCTCTGGGAGGTTGGTGGAAGCTTTCTTT. It translates to CASSSGRLVEAFF. The V and J genes are TRBV11-2 and TRBJ1-1; D not resolved. Trimming pared 4 bases from V and 8 bases from J, leaving 14 bases between. In germline, CDR1 is SGHAT, CDR2 FQNNGV. There are 13 residues in the CDR3.

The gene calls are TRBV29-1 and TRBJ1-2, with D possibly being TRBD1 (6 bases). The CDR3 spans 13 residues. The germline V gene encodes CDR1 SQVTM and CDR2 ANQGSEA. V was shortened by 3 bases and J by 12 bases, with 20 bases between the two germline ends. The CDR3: CSVDETEGGKDTF. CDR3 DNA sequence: TGCAGCGTTGACGAGACAGAGGGGGGGAAGGACACCTTC.

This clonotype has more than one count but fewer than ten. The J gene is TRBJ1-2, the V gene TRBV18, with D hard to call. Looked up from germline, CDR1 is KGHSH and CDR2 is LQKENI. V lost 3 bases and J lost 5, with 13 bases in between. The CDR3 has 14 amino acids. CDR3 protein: CASSPEAIGYGYTF. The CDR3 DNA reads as TGTGCCAGCTCACCGGAAGCGATTGGTTATGGCTACACCTTC. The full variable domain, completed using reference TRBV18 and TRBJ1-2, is NAGVMQNPRHLVRRRGQEARLRCSPMKGHSHVYWYRQLPEEGLKFMVYLQKENIIDESGMPKERFSAEFPKEGPSILRIQQVVRGDSAAYFCASSPEAIGYGYTFGSGTRLTVV.

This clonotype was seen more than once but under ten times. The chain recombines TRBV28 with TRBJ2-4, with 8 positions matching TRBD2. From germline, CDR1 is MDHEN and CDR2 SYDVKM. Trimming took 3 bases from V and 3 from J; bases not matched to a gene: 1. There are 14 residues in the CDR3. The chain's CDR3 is CASSFAGGKNIQYF. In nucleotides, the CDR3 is TGTGCCAGCAGTTTTGCGGGAGGCAAAAACATTCAGTACTTC.

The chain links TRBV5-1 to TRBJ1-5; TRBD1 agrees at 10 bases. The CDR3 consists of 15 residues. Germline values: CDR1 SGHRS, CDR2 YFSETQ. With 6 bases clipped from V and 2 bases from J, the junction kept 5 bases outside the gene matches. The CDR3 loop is CASIRDRGCNQPQHF. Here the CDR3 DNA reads TGCGCCAGCATCCGGGACAGGGGATGCAATCAGCCCCAGCATTTT.

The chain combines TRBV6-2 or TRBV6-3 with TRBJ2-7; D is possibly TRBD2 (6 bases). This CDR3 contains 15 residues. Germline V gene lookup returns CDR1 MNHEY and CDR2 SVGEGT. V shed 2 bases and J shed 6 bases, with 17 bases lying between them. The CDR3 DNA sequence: TGTGCCAGCAGTTACCAAGGACTACCCTTGGGCGAGCAGTACTTC. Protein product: CASSYQGLPLGEQYF.

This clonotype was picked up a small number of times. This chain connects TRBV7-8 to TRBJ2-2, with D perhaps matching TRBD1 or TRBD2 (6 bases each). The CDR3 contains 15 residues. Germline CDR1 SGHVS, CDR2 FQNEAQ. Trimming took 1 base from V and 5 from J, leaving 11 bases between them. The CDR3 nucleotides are TGTGCCAGCAGCTTAGAGGGGGGAAGGACCGGGGAGCTGTTTTTT. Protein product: CASSLEGGRTGELFF.

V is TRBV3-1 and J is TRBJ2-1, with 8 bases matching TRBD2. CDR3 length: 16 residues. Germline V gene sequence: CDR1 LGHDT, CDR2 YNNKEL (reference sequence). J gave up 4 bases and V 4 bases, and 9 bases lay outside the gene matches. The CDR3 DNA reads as TGTGCCAGCAGCCTTCCTCGGGTAGCGGGGTACAATGAGCAGTTCTTC. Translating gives CASSLPRVAGYNEQFF.

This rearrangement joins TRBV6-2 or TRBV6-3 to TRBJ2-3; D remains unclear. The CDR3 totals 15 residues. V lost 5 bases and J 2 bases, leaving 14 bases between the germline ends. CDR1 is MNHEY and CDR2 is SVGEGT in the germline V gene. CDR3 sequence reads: CASSGSIRATDTQYF. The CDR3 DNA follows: TGTGCCAGCAGTGGTTCGATTCGGGCCACAGATACGCAGTATTTT.

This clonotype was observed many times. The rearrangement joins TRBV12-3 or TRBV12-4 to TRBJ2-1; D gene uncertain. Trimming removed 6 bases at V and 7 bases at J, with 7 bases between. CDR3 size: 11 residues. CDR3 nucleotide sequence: TGTGCCAGCAGATATGATAATGAGCAGTTCTTC. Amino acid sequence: CASRYDNEQFF.